The T cell receptor beta chain under discussion was sequenced for a study of blood T cells in healthy people across ages. Overall study context: When template switching was applied, about one barcoded beta molecule was captured per two T cells.

The germline CDR1 and CDR2 sequences are SGHTA and FQGNSA. V was pared by 5 bases and J by 1 base, with 11 bases between. This CDR3 has 14 amino acids. A second PCR of 7 to 11 cycles used a sample-barcoded 5' primer and a J-beta primer mix. From the 5' RACE reads, TCRdb called clonotypes with MiXCR, one entry per CDR3 protein. The sample records approximately 800,000 distinct CDR3 sequences, 36% being singletons. Study-level findings and limits: Any conclusive comparison of naive versus antigen-experienced cells was prevented by using unsorted PBMCs. Whereas aged donors had fewer naive CD4+ cells, long-lived donors had more of them and higher diversity.

This clonotype was observed a handful of times. The antigen is not known. Sequenced sample: blood. This clonotype originated in a man aged 18 to 30 in good health. The chain has TRBV7-2 and TRBJ1-1; D is undetermined. In DNA form, the CDR3 reads TGTGCCAGCAGCCCCCAACAAAGGAACACTGAAGCTTTCTTT. This codes for CASSPQQRNTEAFF.